These 18 T cell receptor beta chains were all obtained from the same sample, sequenced in a study of graft-versus-host responses after intestinal transplantation. Clones were sequenced by immunoSEQ multiplex PCR, and TCRdb holds only the in-frame ones, with some missing. Of tens of thousands of clones listed, 84% are singletons. These receptors lack a known antigen. The starting material was unstimulated CD4+ T cells sorted from spleen or lymph node cells, obtained before transplant. These TCRs come from a human donor who was the organ donor for an intestinal transplant.

This chain connects TRBV7-3 to TRBJ1-1; 9 bases fit TRBD1. This CDR3 contains 14 residues. Per germline, CDR1 SGHTA and CDR2 FQGTGA. The J segment lost 4 bases and the V segment lost 3 bases, leaving 3 bases of the junction unmatched. The CDR3 sequence: CASSFDRGSTEAFF. The CDR3 nucleotides are TGTGCCAGCAGCTTCGACAGGGGGAGCACTGAAGCTTTCTTT.

The rearrangement joins TRBV28 to TRBJ2-2; 8 bases agree with TRBD1. Germline CDR1 is MDHEN and CDR2 is SYDVKM. Trimming took 5 bases from V and 5 from J; bases not matched to a gene: 10. The CDR3 consists of 16 residues. The CDR3, as DNA: TGTGCCAGCAGTCCTTTAGACAGGGGCGGGACCGGGGAGCTGTTTTTT. Translation: CASSPLDRGGTGELFF.

The chain employs TRBV20-1 and TRBJ1-3; D unresolved. CDR1 and CDR2 from the germline V gene are DFQATT and SNEGSKA (reference sequence). Between the trimmed V and J ends, which lost 6 bases and 4 bases, there was a span of 7 bases. The CDR3 sequence is 11 residues long. In DNA form, the CDR3 reads TGCAGTGCCGGGAGGGGAAACACCATATATTTT. This sequence encodes CSAGRGNTIYF.

The chain has TRBV2 and TRBJ1-4; weak D call: TRBD1 (5 bases). Per germline, CDR1 SNHLY and CDR2 FYNNEI. The CDR3 is 16 residues long. The V end was cut by 3 bases, the J end by 5 bases, with 16 bases between. The CDR3 nucleotides read TGTGCCAGCAGTGAGTCGGTGACAGTGACCAATGAAAAACTGTTTTTT. Encoded protein: CASSESVTVTNEKLFF.

This chain joins TRBV6-6 and TRBJ2-7; 7 bases line up with TRBD1. The germline V gene encodes CDR1 MNHNY and CDR2 SVGAGI (reference sequence). Unmatched junction bases numbered 5, after V lost 2 bases and J lost 7 bases. The CDR3 spans 13 residues. CDR3 nucleotides: TGTGCCAGCAGTTACCAGGGGGTGAGGGAGCAGTACGTC. Residues: CASSYQGVREQYV.

The V and J genes are TRBV27 and TRBJ2-6, with D unclear. The CDR3 runs 15 residues. The germline V gene has CDR1 MNHEY and CDR2 SMNVEV (reference sequence). Trimming removed 1 base at V and 0 bases at J, with 4 bases between. As DNA, the CDR3 is TGTGCCAGCAGTTTATTCGGCTCTGGGGCCAACGTCCTGACTTTC. Its translation is CASSLFGSGANVLTF.

The J gene is TRBJ1-2, the V gene TRBV6-5; a weak D match, TRBD1 (5 bases). Per germline, CDR1 MNHEY and CDR2 SVGAGI. The CDR3 is 16 residues long. V dropped 6 bases and J dropped 4 bases, with 21 bases sitting between them. The CDR3 DNA sequence: TGTGCCAGCAGCTACAGGAGCACCATTCTTTCCTATGGCTACACCTTC. This translates into CASSYRSTILSYGYTF.

In this sample, this clone turned up a few times. This sequence joins TRBV4-3 and TRBJ2-1; TRBD1 aligns across 8 bases. The CDR3 has 12 amino acids. V dropped 3 bases and J dropped 15; count of bases not matched to a gene: 7. Germline V lookup: CDR1 LGHNA, CDR2 YSLEER. DNA of the CDR3: TGCGCCAGCAGCCAGGTTGGACAGGGTATGTTCTTC. Encoded protein: CASSQVGQGMFF.

This clone was detected a few times. This chain connects TRBV19 to TRBJ1-3, with no clear D. CDR1 and CDR2 from the germline V gene are LNHDA and SQIVND (reference sequence). This CDR3 has 14 amino acids. V lost 10 bases to trimming and J lost 0 bases, with 13 bases between them. Here the CDR3 DNA reads TGTGCCACTCTTCAAGCAGGCTCTGGAAACACCATATATTTT. This translates into CATLQAGSGNTIYF. Full variable domain (outside the CDR3, taken from reference TRBV19 and TRBJ1-3): DGGITQSPKYLFRKEGQNVTLSCEQNLNHDAMYWYRQDPGQGLRLIYYSQIVNDFQKGDIAEGYSVSREKKESFPLTVTSAQKNPTAFYLCATLQAGSGNTIYFGEGSWLTVV.

The gene calls are TRBV30 and TRBJ1-5; D not certain. Trimming took 3 bases from V and 2 from J, leaving 8 bases between them. The length of the CDR3 is 13 residues. Germline V gives CDR1 GTSNPN, CDR2 SVGIG (reference sequence). The DNA for the CDR3 is TGTGCCTGGAGGGGGAGTGGCAATCAGCCCCAGCATTTT. Protein product: CAWRGSGNQPQHF.

The chain carries TRBV5-1 and TRBJ1-2, with D hard to call. With 0 bases removed from V and 6 bases from J, the gap between germline ends came to 18 bases. The CDR3 has 16 amino acids. Germline assignment: CDR1 SGHRS and CDR2 YFSETQ. CDR3 sequence (DNA): TGCGCCAGCAGCTTGGGGCAGGAACTCTTTCCCGATGGCTACACCTTC. Translated: CASSLGQELFPDGYTF.

This chain uses TRBV28 with TRBJ1-1, with D possibly matching TRBD1 (6 bases). The V gene's germline CDR1 is MDHEN and CDR2 SYDVKM. The CDR3 consists of 12 residues. Trimming left V 4 bases short and J 7 bases short, with 10 bases between. The CDR3 DNA reads as TGTGCCAGCAGTTCCAGGGGTGGTGAAGCTTTCTTT. Translated: CASSSRGGEAFF. The full variable domain, rest sourced from reference TRBV28 and TRBJ1-1, is DVKVTQSSRYLVKRTGEKVFLECVQDMDHENMFWYRQDPGLGLRLIYFSYDVKMKEKGDIPEGYSVSREKKERFSLILESASTNQTSMYLCASSSRGGEAFFGQGTRLTVV.

The V gene is TRBV11-2, the J gene TRBJ1-6; D may be TRBD1 (6 bases). Trimming shortened V by 5 bases and J by 9 bases, and 14 bases separated the two germline ends. Germline CDR1 and CDR2: SGHAT and FQNNGV. The CDR3 contains 14 residues. The DNA for the CDR3 is TGTGCCAGCAGCCCGAGGGGGGGCCCTTCACCCCTCCACTTT. It is translated as CASSPRGGPSPLHF.

The J gene is TRBJ1-1, the V gene TRBV4-1, with D perhaps matching TRBD1 (5 bases). CDR3 size: 15 residues. Deletions cut 1 base from V and 3 bases from J, with 12 bases between. Germline assignment: CDR1 MGHRA and CDR2 YSYEKL. The CDR3 region has the DNA TGCGCCAGCAGCCAAGCGGAGGGGAGGTACACTGAAGCTTTCTTT. This gives the protein CASSQAEGRYTEAFF.

This clone showed up just once. This chain connects TRBV7-9 to TRBJ2-5; 7 nucleotides align to TRBD2. With V trimmed by 0 bases and J by 5 bases, 3 bases remained unmatched. From germline, CDR1 is SEHNR and CDR2 FQNEAQ (reference sequence). The CDR3 spans 14 residues. CDR3 in DNA: TGTGCCAGCAGCTTAGCGGGAGGGATGGAGACCCAGTACTTC. Translated: CASSLAGGMETQYF.

The V call is TRBV9, the J call TRBJ2-5, with 9 bases identical to TRBD1. The CDR3 consists of 14 residues. From germline, CDR1 is SGDLS and CDR2 YYNGEE. Trimming removed 3 bases from V and 5 bases from J; junction bases left unmatched: 5. The CDR3, as DNA: TGTGCCAGCAGCGAGGGACAGGGTAGGGAGACCCAGTACTTC. Encoded protein: CASSEGQGRETQYF.

Comments on this clone: Other DNA sequences of this sample code for an identical CDR3. The chain joins TRBV29-1 to TRBJ1-1; 8 bases match TRBD1. CDR1 is SQVTM, CDR2 ANQGSEA, per germline. The CDR3 loop spans 13 amino acids. V lost 5 bases and J lost 8; bases outside the gene matches: 10. DNA of the CDR3: TGCAGCGTTTCTGGACAGGGTGGACCCGAAGCTTTCTTT. Amino acids: CSVSGQGGPEAFF.

The chain combines TRBV14 with TRBJ2-1, with 10 positions matching TRBD1. Germline V gene lookup returns CDR1 SGHDN and CDR2 FVKESK. This CDR3 contains 16 residues. Trimming cost V 1 base and J 4 bases; bases outside gene matches: 4. The chain's CDR3 is CASSQGGTGAYNEQFF. In DNA form, the CDR3 reads TGTGCCAGCAGCCAAGGCGGGACAGGGGCTTACAATGAGCAGTTCTTC.